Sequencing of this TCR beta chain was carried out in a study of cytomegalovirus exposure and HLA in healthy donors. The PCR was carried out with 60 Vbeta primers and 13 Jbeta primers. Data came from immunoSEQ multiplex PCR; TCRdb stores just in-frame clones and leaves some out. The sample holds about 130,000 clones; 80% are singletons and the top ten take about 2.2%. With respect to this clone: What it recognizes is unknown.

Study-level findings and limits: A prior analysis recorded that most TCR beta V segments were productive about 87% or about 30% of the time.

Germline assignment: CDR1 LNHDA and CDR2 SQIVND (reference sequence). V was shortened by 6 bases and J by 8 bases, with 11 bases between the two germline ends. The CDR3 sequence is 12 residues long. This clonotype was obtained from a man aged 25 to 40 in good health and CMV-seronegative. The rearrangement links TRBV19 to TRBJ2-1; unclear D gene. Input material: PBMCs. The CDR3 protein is CASSTFRDEQFF. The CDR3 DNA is TGTGCCAGTAGCACCTTCCGGGATGAGCAGTTCTTC.